These 2 T cell receptor beta chains were all obtained from the same sample, sequenced in a study of OX40 agonist ivuxolimab in advanced cancers. Profiled with immunoSEQ multiplex PCR; TCRdb holds only in-frame clones, not every one. The top ten clones hold 65% to 90% of a sample with around 3,100 clones, 70% to 75% of them seen once. Material: CD4+ or CD8+ T cells sorted from blood, obtained in a trial of the OX40 agonist ivuxolimab. Source of these receptors: an adult with an advanced solid tumor such as melanoma, head and neck, liver or kidney cancer.

This clone has just one count. The chain uses TRBV5-1 and TRBJ2-1, with no clear D. This CDR3 has 14 residues. The V end was cut by 0 bases, the J end by 0 bases, with 4 bases between. Germline loops: CDR1 SGHRS, CDR2 YFSETQ. The CDR3 loop reads CASSLDSSYNEQFF. The CDR3 DNA reads as TGCGCCAGCAGCTTGGATAGCTCCTACAATGAGCAGTTCTTC.

This sequence joins TRBV6-1 and TRBJ2-2; no firm D call. Germline V gene data show CDR1 as MNHNS and CDR2 as SASEGT. The CDR3 sequence is 13 residues long. V was clipped by 2 bases and J by 3 bases, with 4 bases between them. The CDR3 nucleotides read TGTGCCAGCAGTGAATCCGACACCGGGGAGCTGTTTTTT. It yields the protein CASSESDTGELFF.